The present T cell receptor (beta chain) was sequenced within a study of CD8+ T cells in alopecia areata. Treatment meaning: oral pan-JAK inhibitor, 5-10 mg twice daily. Peripheral blood and lesional scalp punch biopsies were taken from alopecia areata patients. Reverse transcribed after extraction, RNA yielded cDNA as the sequencing template. The method was immunoSEQ multiplex PCR; TCRdb's version includes in-frame clones alone and lacks a portion of them. The sample consists of over 150,000 clones, about 48% of them appearing once. Worth noting for this clone: Its antigen is still unknown.

The trim removed 6 bases at V and 1 base at J, leaving 5 bases unmatched. Germline V gene sequence: CDR1 SGHTA, CDR2 FQGNSA. The CDR3 loop spans 15 amino acids. Study-wide findings and caveats: Alphabeta T cells residing in normal skin are also sequenced in scalp samples.

The rearrangement links TRBV7-2 to TRBJ2-7; 11 nucleotides line up with TRBD2. The sequence derives from a human donor with alopecia areata. The specimen comprised CD8+ T cells sorted from blood, sampled at week 24, from a patient treated with tofacitinib. CDR3 sequence (DNA): TGTGCCAGCAGAACATTAGCGGGGGGGTCCTACGAGCAGTACTTC. Translated: CASRTLAGGSYEQYF.